This T cell receptor beta chain is from a study of blood T cells in healthy people across ages. Study results and caveats: PBMCs were not sorted, which prevented a conclusive comparison of naive versus antigen-experienced cells.

In terms of origin and age, donors were healthy Caucasian individuals from Russia aged about 6 to 95. The CDR3 totals 13 residues. Germline V lookup: CDR1 SNHLY, CDR2 FYNNEI. Sample-barcoded 5' priming and a J-beta primer mix drove a second PCR of roughly 6 to 12 cycles. There were at least 2.5 million CDR3-containing paired-end reads obtained from each sample. TCRdb passed the 5' RACE reads through MiXCR, listing each CDR3 protein once. The sample comprises about 640,000 distinct CDR3 sequences, roughly 58% of which are singletons, and approximately 40% rests with the top ten. With respect to this clonotype: Antigen: not known.

This TCR derives from a man aged 55-75 years in good health. The source material was blood. The rearrangement links TRBV2 to TRBJ2-5, with D perhaps TRBD2 (5 bases). The DNA matches TRBJ2-7 better at its end, which makes the J call doubtful. Here the CDR3 reads CASSREGFYEQYF. CDR3 bases: TGTGCCAGCAGCCGAGAGGGTTTTTACGAGCAGTACTTC.